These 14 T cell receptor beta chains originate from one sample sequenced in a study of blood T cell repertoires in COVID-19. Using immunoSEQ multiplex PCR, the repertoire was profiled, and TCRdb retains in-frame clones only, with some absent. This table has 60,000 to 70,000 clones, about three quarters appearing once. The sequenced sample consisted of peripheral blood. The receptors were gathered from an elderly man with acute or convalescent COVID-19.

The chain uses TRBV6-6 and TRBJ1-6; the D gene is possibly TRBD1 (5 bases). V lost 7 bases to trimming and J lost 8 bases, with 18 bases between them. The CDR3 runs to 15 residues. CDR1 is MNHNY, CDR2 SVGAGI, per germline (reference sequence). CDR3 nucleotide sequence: TGTGCCAGCATACCGGCGGGGAAAGGGGATTCACCCCTCCACTTT. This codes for CASIPAGKGDSPLHF.

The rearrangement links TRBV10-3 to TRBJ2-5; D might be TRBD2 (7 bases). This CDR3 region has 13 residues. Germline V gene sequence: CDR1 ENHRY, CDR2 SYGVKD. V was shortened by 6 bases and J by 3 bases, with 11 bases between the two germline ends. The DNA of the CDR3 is TGTGCCATCAGAGAAGGGGGGGAAGAGACCCAGTACTTC. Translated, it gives CAIREGGEETQYF.

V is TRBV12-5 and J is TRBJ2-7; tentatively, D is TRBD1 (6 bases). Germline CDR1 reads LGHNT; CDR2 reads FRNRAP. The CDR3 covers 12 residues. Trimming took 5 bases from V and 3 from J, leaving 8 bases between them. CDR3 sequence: CASGPDSYEQYF. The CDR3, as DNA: TGTGCTAGTGGTCCGGACAGCTACGAGCAGTACTTC.

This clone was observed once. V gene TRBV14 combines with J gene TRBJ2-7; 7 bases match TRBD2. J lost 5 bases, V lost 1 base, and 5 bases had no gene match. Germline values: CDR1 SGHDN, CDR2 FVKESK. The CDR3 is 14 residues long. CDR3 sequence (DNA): TGTGCCAGCAGCCAAGTTCGGGGGGACCACGAGCAGTACTTC. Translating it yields CASSQVRGDHEQYF.

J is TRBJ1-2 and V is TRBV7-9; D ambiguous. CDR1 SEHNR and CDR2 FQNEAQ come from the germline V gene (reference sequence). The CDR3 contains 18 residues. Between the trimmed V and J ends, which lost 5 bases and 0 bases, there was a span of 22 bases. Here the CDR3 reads CASSHLVGGSEANYGYTF. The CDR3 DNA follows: TGTGCCAGCAGCCACCTCGTTGGAGGGTCCGAAGCTAACTATGGCTACACCTTC.

In nucleotides, the CDR3 is TGTGCCAGCGACCGGGGGACAGGGGCAGAGACCCAGTACTTC. Translation gives CASDRGTGAETQYF. J is TRBJ2-5 and V is TRBV7-2; 10 bases map to TRBD1. There are 14 residues in the CDR3. Per germline, CDR1 SGHTA and CDR2 FQGNSA. The junction had 7 bases not matched to a gene; V was cut back by 8 bases and J by 4 bases.

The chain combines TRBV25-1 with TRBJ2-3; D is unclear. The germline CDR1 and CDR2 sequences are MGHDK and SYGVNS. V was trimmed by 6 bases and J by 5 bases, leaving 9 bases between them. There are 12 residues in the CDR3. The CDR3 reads CASRNSGDTQYF. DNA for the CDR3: TGTGCCAGCAGGAACTCCGGAGATACGCAGTATTTT.

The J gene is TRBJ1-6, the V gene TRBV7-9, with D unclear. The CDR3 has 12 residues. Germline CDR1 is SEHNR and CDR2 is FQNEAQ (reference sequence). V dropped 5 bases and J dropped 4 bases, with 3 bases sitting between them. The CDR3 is CASSPYNSPLHF. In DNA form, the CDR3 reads TGTGCCAGCAGCCCATATAATTCACCCCTCCACTTT.

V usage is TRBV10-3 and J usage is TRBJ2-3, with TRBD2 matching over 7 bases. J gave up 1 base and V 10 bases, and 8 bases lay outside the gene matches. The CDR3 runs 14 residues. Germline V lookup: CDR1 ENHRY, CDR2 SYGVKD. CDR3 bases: TGTGCCACTAAAGGGAGGGCGGGCACAGATACGCAGTATTTT. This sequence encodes CATKGRAGTDTQYF.

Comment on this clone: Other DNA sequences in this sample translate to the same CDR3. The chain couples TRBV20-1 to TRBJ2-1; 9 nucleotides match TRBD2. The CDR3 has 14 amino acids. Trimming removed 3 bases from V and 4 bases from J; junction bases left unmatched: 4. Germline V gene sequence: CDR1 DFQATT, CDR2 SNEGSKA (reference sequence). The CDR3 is CSASRAGGYNEQFF. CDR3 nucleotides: TGCAGTGCTAGTCGGGCGGGGGGGTACAATGAGCAGTTCTTC.

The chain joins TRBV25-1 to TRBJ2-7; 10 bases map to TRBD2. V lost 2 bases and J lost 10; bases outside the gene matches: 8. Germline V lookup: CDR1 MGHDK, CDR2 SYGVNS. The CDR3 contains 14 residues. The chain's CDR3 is CASSENSGRARQYF. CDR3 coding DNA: TGTGCCAGCAGTGAAAACAGCGGGAGGGCGAGACAGTACTTC.

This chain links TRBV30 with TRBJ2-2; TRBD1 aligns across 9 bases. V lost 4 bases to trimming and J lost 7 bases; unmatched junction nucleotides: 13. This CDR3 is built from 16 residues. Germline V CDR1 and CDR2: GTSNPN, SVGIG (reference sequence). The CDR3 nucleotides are TGTGCCTGGAACATGGACAGGGGAAAGAAGGGCGGGGAGCTGTTTTTT. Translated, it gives CAWNMDRGKKGGELFF.

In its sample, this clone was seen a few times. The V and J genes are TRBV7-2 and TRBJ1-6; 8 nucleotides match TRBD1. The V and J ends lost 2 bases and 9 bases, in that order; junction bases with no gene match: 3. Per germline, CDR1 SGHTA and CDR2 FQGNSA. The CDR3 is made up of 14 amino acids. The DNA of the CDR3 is TGTGCCAGCAGCTTATCCAGGGGGCCTTCACCCCTCCACTTT. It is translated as CASSLSRGPSPLHF.

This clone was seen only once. CDR3 residues: CASSLGQGGTGELFF. Written as DNA, the CDR3 is TGTGCCAGCAGCTTGGGACAGGGGGGCACCGGGGAGCTGTTTTTT. The J gene is TRBJ2-2, the V gene TRBV5-5; 9 bases line up with TRBD1. Looked up from germline, CDR1 is SGHKS and CDR2 is YYEKEE (reference sequence). V gave up 0 bases and J gave up 4 bases; unmatched junction bases: 1. The CDR3 is 15 residues long.